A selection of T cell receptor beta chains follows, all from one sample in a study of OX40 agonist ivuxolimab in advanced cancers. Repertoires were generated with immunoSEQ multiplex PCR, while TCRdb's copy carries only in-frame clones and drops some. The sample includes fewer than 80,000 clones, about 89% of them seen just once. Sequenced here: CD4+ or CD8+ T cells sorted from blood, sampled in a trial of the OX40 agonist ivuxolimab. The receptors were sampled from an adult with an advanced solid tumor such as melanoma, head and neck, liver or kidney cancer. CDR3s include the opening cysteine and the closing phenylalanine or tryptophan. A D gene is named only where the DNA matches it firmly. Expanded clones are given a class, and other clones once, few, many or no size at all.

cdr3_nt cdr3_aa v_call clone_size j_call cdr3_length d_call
TGTGCCAGCAGCATTACTCAGGGTACCACTGAAGCTTTCTTT CASSITQGTTEAFF TRBV28 - TRBJ1-1 14 -
TGTGCCAGCAGTTTCTCTGGAGCGGGCACAGATACGCAGTATTTT CASSFSGAGTDTQYF TRBV28 - TRBJ2-3 15 -
TGTGCCAGCAGCCAAGGGTTTTTGGCTAATGAAAAACTGTTTTTT CASSQGFLANEKLFF TRBV4-2 - TRBJ1-4 15 -
TGTGCCAGCAGCTCCCAACCCAATAGCGGGAATGAGCAGTTCTTC CASSSQPNSGNEQFF TRBV11-3 - TRBJ2-1 15 TRBD2
TGTGCCAGCAGCCTCGGGAGAAACTACAATGAGCAGTTCTTC CASSLGRNYNEQFF TRBV7-2 - TRBJ2-1 14 -
TGTGCCAGCAGCCAAGATTGGAGGCTAGCGGGAGGAAATGAGCAGTTCTTC CASSQDWRLAGGNEQFF TRBV4-2 - TRBJ2-1 17 TRBD2
TGTGCCAGCAGTATCGACAGGGCTAGCACAGATACGCAGTATTTT CASSIDRASTDTQYF TRBV6-1 - TRBJ2-3 15 TRBD1
TGTGCCAGCAGCGTAGACGGGGATGGCTACACCTTC CASSVDGDGYTF TRBV9 once TRBJ1-2 12 -
TGTGCCAGCAGCTTAACGGTCAGGGAAAACACTGAAGCTTTCTTT CASSLTVRENTEAFF TRBV7-9 - TRBJ1-1 15 -
TGTGCCAGCAGTTCGGCAGGACTAGCGTCGTACGAGCAGTTCTTC CASSSAGLASYEQFF TRBV28 - TRBJ2-1 15 TRBD2
TGTGCCAGTGTTTCCTCCGGGACGGGTCCCTACGAGCAGTACTTC CASVSSGTGPYEQYF TRBV19 - TRBJ2-7 15 -
TGCGCCAGCAGGGGGCTACCGGGACAGGAGGGACTAGCGGGTTCTAATGAGCAGTTCTTC CASRGLPGQEGLAGSNEQFF TRBV10-2 - TRBJ2-1 20 TRBD2
TGCGCCAGCAGCTTAAAGGACAGTTTGGACACCATATATTTT CASSLKDSLDTIYF TRBV5-1 - TRBJ1-3 14 -
TGTGCCAGCAGTTCGAAGTCTGGGGCCAACGTCCTGACTTTC CASSSKSGANVLTF TRBV27 once TRBJ2-6 14 -
TGTGCCAGCATCTCCAGGCGCCGCTTCCCCTACGAGCAGTACTTC CASISRRRFPYEQYF TRBV28 - TRBJ2-7 15 -